This TCR beta chain was observed in a study of human T cells and chemical hapten exposure. This clonotype was seen more than once but under ten times. The time point: patch test 3, about 24 weeks after DPC sensitization. Treatment noted: therapeutic diphenylcyclopropenone sensitization with weekly scalp DPC. Each CDR3 protein gets one entry after TCRdb re-called the RACE reads with MiXCR. The table has over 55,000 distinct CDR3 sequences, approximately 12% seen once; the top ten hold roughly 1.5%. The CDR3 has 16 amino acids. The junction had 14 bases not matched to a gene; V was cut back by 5 bases and J by 7 bases. The V gene's germline CDR1 is LNHNV and CDR2 YYDKDF (reference sequence).

The TCR was taken from a woman aged 45 to 65 with alopecia areata. Some clones in this sample may be carry-over from other donors' samples. Sequencing was performed on whole blood, taken in connection with sensitization to the hapten diphenylcyclopropenone (DPC). The genes are TRBV15 and TRBJ2-1, with TRBD1 identical over 7 bases. Written as DNA, the CDR3 is TGTGCCACCAGCTATTCGGACAGGCTAGGGGCGAATGAGCAGTTCTTC. Translation gives CATSYSDRLGANEQFF.